The present entry profiles one TCR beta chain with its context. This sample also contains other DNA sequences that code for the same CDR3. This specimen belongs to a study of control samples from healthy donors and cancer patients. TCRdb's table, derived via immunoSEQ multiplex PCR, lists solely in-frame clones and lacks some. Of 100,000 to 150,000 clones in the sample, more than 90% are singletons; the top ten hold around 6%. V shed 3 bases and J shed 0 bases, with 6 bases lying between them. Germline values: CDR1 LNHDA, CDR2 SQIVND (reference sequence). This CDR3 has 15 residues. The rearrangement uses TRBV19 and TRBJ1-6; possible D gene TRBD1, 5 bases. The sequenced sample consisted of blood. This TCR was recovered from a man between 18 and 29 years old in good health. The CDR3 loop reads CASSIDSSYNSPLHF. The CDR3, as DNA: TGTGCCAGTAGTATTGACAGCTCCTATAATTCACCCCTCCACTTT.